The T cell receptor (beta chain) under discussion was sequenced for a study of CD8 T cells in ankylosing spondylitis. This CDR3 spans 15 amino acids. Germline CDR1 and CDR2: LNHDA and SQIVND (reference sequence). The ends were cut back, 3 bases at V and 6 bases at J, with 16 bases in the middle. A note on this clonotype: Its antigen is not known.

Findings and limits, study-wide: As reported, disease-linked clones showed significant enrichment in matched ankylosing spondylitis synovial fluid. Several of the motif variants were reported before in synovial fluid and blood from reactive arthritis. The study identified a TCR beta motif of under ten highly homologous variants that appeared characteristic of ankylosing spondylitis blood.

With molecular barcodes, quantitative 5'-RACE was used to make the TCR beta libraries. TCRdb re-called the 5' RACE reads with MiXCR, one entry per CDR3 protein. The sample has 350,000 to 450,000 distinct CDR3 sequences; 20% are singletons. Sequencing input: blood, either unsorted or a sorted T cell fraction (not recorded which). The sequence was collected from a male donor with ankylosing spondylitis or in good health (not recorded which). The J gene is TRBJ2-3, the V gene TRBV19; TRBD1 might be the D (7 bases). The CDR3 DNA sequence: TGTGCCAGTAGTATGCTGGAGGGGGCGCATGATACGCAGTATTTT. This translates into CASSMLEGAHDTQYF.